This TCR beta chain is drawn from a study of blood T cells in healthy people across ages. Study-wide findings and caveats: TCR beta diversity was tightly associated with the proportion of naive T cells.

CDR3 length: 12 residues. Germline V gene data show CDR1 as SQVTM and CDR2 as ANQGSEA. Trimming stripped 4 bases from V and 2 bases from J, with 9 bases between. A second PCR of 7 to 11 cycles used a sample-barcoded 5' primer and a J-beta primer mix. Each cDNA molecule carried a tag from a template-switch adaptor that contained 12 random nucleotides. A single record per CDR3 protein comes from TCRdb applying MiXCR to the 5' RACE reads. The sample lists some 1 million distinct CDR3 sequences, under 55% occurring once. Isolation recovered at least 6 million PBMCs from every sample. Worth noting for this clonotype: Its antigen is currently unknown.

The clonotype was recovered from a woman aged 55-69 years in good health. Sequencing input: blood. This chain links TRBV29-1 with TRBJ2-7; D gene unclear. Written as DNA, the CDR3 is TGCAGCGTTGGAATTTCCCCCTACGAGCAGTACTTC. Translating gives CSVGISPYEQYF.